Presented here are 9 T cell receptor beta chains from one specimen sequenced in a study of CD8 T cells in ankylosing spondylitis. MiXCR, run by TCRdb on the 5' RACE reads, gives a single entry per CDR3 protein. The sample lists 200,000 to 250,000 distinct CDR3 sequences; about a sixth were seen once. Study conclusions and caveats: Eight or nine highly homologous variants made up a TCR beta motif that seemed to typify ankylosing spondylitis blood.

These receptors have no known antigen. Sequencing was carried out using blood, either unsorted or a sorted T cell fraction (not recorded which). The origin of the receptors is a male donor with ankylosing spondylitis.

This chain uses TRBV7-3 with TRBJ2-1, with 7 bases that match TRBD2. This CDR3 contains 16 residues. Unmatched junction bases numbered 8, after V lost 6 bases and J lost 0 bases. CDR1 and CDR2 (germline): SGHTA, FQGTGA. The DNA for the CDR3 is TGTGCCAGCAGTTACATAGCGGGCCCCTCCTACAATGAGCAGTTCTTC. Protein sequence: CASSYIAGPSYNEQFF.

This clonotype was observed a handful of times. This chain uses TRBV29-1 with TRBJ2-5, with 9 bases aligning to TRBD2. CDR1 is SQVTM, CDR2 ANQGSEA, per germline. The length of the CDR3 is 13 residues. Losses at the gene ends were 3 bases for V and 5 bases for J; bases not matched to a gene: 4. CDR3 bases: TGCAGCGTTGAGGTCCTAGCGGGGGAGACCCAGTACTTC. Protein sequence: CSVEVLAGETQYF.

This clonotype turned up a few times. V and J are TRBV10-3 and TRBJ2-7, with a weak D call TRBD1 (5 bases). The CDR3 is 15 amino acids. Between the trimmed V and J ends, which lost 8 bases and 0 bases, there was a span of 17 bases. CDR1 ENHRY and CDR2 SYGVKD come from the germline V gene. The CDR3 is CAISAADSYSYEQYF. DNA of the CDR3: TGTGCCATCTCCGCCGCTGACAGTTACTCCTACGAGCAGTACTTC.

The V call is TRBV4-1, the J call TRBJ1-2, with D perhaps TRBD1 (5 bases). In germline, CDR1 is MGHRA, CDR2 YSYEKL. The V and J ends lost 0 bases and 4 bases respectively, with 15 bases between them. The CDR3 totals 16 residues. The CDR3 region is CASSQDRQGRGYGYTF. CDR3 coding DNA: TGCGCCAGCAGCCAAGACCGCCAGGGTCGGGGCTATGGCTACACCTTC.

The chain carries TRBV7-6 and TRBJ2-7; the D is unclear. V gave up 0 bases and J gave up 2 bases, with 8 bases separating them. This CDR3 contains 14 residues. Germline V gene lookup returns CDR1 SGHVS and CDR2 FNYEAQ. The CDR3: CASSLAADAYEQYF. DNA for the CDR3: TGTGCCAGCAGCTTAGCGGCAGATGCCTACGAGCAGTACTTC. Supplemented by reference TRBV7-6 and TRBJ2-7, the full variable domain reads GAGVSQSPRYKVTKRGQDVALRCDPISGHVSLYWYRQALGQGPEFLTYFNYEAQQDKSGLPNDRFSAERPEGSISTLTIQRTEQRDSAMYRCASSLAADAYEQYFGPGTRLTVT.

This chain joins TRBV12-3 or TRBV12-4 and TRBJ2-7, with TRBD1 matching 7 bases. The V segment lost 4 bases and the J segment 7 bases; nucleotides outside the gene matches: 7. The CDR3 covers 13 residues. CDR3 in DNA: TGTGCCAGCAGTTCAGACAGGGTGTGGGAGCAGTACTTC. It yields the protein CASSSDRVWEQYF.

The chain is built from TRBV3-1 and TRBJ2-1; maybe TRBD1 (5 bases). Trimming took off 4 bases at V and 5 bases at J, with 12 bases between the two ends. The germline V gene has CDR1 LGHDT and CDR2 YNNKEL (reference sequence). The CDR3 is 14 amino acids. The CDR3 DNA is TGTGCCAGCAGCCGGATCCAGGGAAACAATGAGCAGTTCTTC. Protein: CASSRIQGNNEQFF.

The chain carries TRBV6-6 and TRBJ2-5; D might be TRBD1 or TRBD2, each matching 5 bases. CDR1 and CDR2 from the germline V gene are MNHNY and SVGAGI (reference sequence). The CDR3 has 13 amino acids. V dropped 2 bases and J dropped 3 bases, with 7 bases sitting between them. The CDR3 nucleotides read TGTGCCAGCAGTTACGGGGGAAAAGAGACCCAGTACTTC. This codes for CASSYGGKETQYF.

The genes are TRBV24-1 and TRBJ2-5; D is unresolved. CDR1 and CDR2 from the germline V gene are KGHDR and SFDVKD. CDR3 length: 12 amino acids. V gave up 1 base and J gave up 5 bases, with 4 bases separating them. In DNA form, the CDR3 reads TGTGCCACCAGTGATTTTGGCGAGACCCAGTACTTC. Protein product: CATSDFGETQYF.